These 17 T cell receptor beta chains were all obtained from the same sample, sequenced in a study of spatial heterogeneity in lung cancer. TCRdb reanalysed the 5' RACE reads using MiXCR and keeps one entry per CDR3 protein. The sample consists of roughly 5,000 distinct CDR3 sequences, over 15% of them appearing once. Time point defined: sample taken at primary tumor resection. No cell sorting; template was whole RNA from tumor, lung tissue or PBMC. This specimen consisted of PBMCs, obtained at surgery. All receptors derive from a male donor with early-stage non-small cell lung cancer.

This clonotype was recorded many times. V is TRBV20-1 and J is TRBJ2-7; possible D gene TRBD1, 6 bases. The CDR3 consists of 14 residues. Germline V gene lookup returns CDR1 DFQATT and CDR2 SNEGSKA (reference sequence). Trimming left V 5 bases short and J 6 bases short, with 20 bases between. Here the CDR3 reads CSAGTRRGSVEQYF. Written as DNA, the CDR3 is TGCAGTGCTGGGACCCGTAGGGGGTCGGTCGAGCAGTACTTC.

By share, this clonotype ranks as medium-sized. The V call is TRBV5-4, the J call TRBJ2-3, with 7 bases aligning to TRBD1. The V gene's germline CDR1 is SGHNT and CDR2 YYREEE (reference sequence). The CDR3 length is 15 residues. The V gene end was trimmed by 0 bases and the J gene end by 1 base; junction bases not matched to a gene: 2. The CDR3 DNA reads TGTGCCAGCAGCTTGGAGGGGGCGGGCACAGATACGCAGTATTTT. This translates into CASSLEGAGTDTQYF.

By its share, this clonotype is medium-sized. V usage is TRBV20-1 and J usage is TRBJ2-1; the D gene could be TRBD1 or TRBD2 (5 bases each). The germline V gene has CDR1 DFQATT and CDR2 SNEGSKA (reference sequence). This CDR3 is 8 amino acids long. Trimming shortened V by 3 bases and J by 14 bases, and 5 bases separated the two germline ends. This CDR3 is CSARGEFF. The CDR3 DNA sequence: TGCAGTGCTAGGGGGGAGTTCTTC.

Judged by abundance, this clonotype is medium-sized (0.01 to 0.1%). The chain employs TRBV19 and TRBJ1-2; a weak D match, TRBD1 (5 bases). This CDR3 is 14 amino acids long. From germline, CDR1 is LNHDA and CDR2 SQIVND (reference sequence). The V end lost 1 base, the J end lost 2 bases, and 8 bases lay between the germline ends. CDR3 loop: CASSIGSGNYGYTF. Here the CDR3 DNA reads TGTGCCAGTAGTATAGGTTCAGGGAACTATGGCTACACCTTC.

By share, this clonotype counts as medium-sized (0.01 to 0.1%). This rearrangement joins TRBV20-1 to TRBJ1-2; D is perhaps TRBD1 (6 bases). V was clipped by 3 bases and J by 11 bases, with 25 bases between them. The CDR3 runs to 15 residues. Looked up from germline, CDR1 is DFQATT and CDR2 is SNEGSKA (reference sequence). DNA of the CDR3: TGCAGTGCTAGTGTCGGGGGCGCCGGGCCTGCTGGGTACACCTTC. Its protein is CSASVGGAGPAGYTF.

This clonotype was detected a few times. V gene TRBV12-3 or TRBV12-4 combines with J gene TRBJ1-5, with D unresolved. Trimming shortened V by 1 base and J by 5 bases, and 3 bases separated the two germline ends. The CDR3 is 12 residues long. The CDR3 loop reads CASSLVDQPQHF. The CDR3 DNA reads as TGTGCCAGCAGTTTAGTAGATCAGCCCCAGCATTTT.

By share of the sample, this clonotype is medium-sized (0.01 to 0.1%). The CDR3 nucleotides read TGTGCCAGCAGCCGGCTCCCCGGGGCCCCCGAGGACTATGGCTACACCTTC. It yields the protein CASSRLPGAPEDYGYTF. The V and J genes are TRBV21-1 and TRBJ1-2; the table's D call, TRBD1, has no DNA check behind it. TRBV21-1 is noted as a pseudogene. The CDR3 runs to 17 residues.

The V call is TRBV20-1, the J call TRBJ1-4; D not certain. Per germline, CDR1 DFQATT and CDR2 SNEGSKA (reference sequence). The V end lost 3 bases, the J end lost 9 bases, and 8 bases lay between the germline ends. The CDR3 is 11 amino acids. DNA for the CDR3: TGCAGTGCTAGTTTGAGGAAAAAACTGTTTTTT. Encoded protein: CSASLRKKLFF.

This clonotype was seen a handful of times. V usage is TRBV5-1 and J usage is TRBJ2-7, with unresolved D. The germline V gene encodes CDR1 SGHRS and CDR2 YFSETQ. The CDR3 runs 13 residues. The V end was cut by 0 bases, the J end by 13 bases, with 17 bases between. Here the CDR3 DNA reads TGCGCCAGCAGCTTGGGTTCACGGACGGTTCATTACTTC. It codes for CASSLGSRTVHYF.

By share, this clonotype ranks as medium-sized. The chain couples TRBV4-3 to TRBJ2-1, with D possibly TRBD1 on 6 matching bases. Looked up from germline, CDR1 is LGHNA and CDR2 is YSLEER. V lost 0 bases to trimming and J lost 4 bases, with 10 bases between them. The CDR3 spans 15 residues. The CDR3 sequence: CASSQDLGQYNEQFF. The DNA of the CDR3 is TGCGCCAGCAGCCAAGATCTCGGACAGTACAATGAGCAGTTCTTC.

This clonotype has a handful of counts. The V call is TRBV14, the J call TRBJ2-2; the match to TRBD2 covers 7 bases. The CDR3 totals 20 residues. V was pared by 0 bases and J by 4 bases, with 17 bases of the junction left unmatched. Per the germline V gene, CDR1 is SGHDN and CDR2 is FVKESK. CDR3 region: CASSQEMNLRDYPFTGELFF. In nucleotides, the CDR3 is TGTGCCAGCAGCCAAGAAATGAACCTCCGGGACTACCCCTTCACCGGGGAGCTGTTTTTT.

About this clonotype itself: With a much larger clone just one base away, this may be a read error. The genes are TRBV29-1 and TRBJ1-1, with 9 bases that match TRBD1. Germline loops: CDR1 SQVTM, CDR2 ANQGSEA. The CDR3 runs 12 residues. The V and J ends lost 6 bases and 6 bases, in that order; junction bases with no gene match: 5. CDR3 sequence reads: CSVQGARSEAFF. The CDR3 nucleotides are TGCAGCGTACAGGGGGCGCGCTCTGAAGCTTTCTTT. The full variable domain, completed using reference TRBV29-1 and TRBJ1-1, is SAVISQKPSRDICQRGTSLTIQCQVDSQVTMMFWYRQQPGQSLTLIATANQGSEATYESGFVIDKFPISRPNLTFSTLTVSNMSPEDSSIYLCSVQGARSEAFFGQGTRLTVV.

This clonotype is medium-sized within its sample. The chain links TRBV18 to TRBJ2-4; 8 bases fit TRBD1. Germline V gene lookup returns CDR1 KGHSH and CDR2 LQKENI. The CDR3 is 16 residues long. With V trimmed by 2 bases and J by 8 bases, 11 bases remained unmatched. The CDR3 sequence: CASSPTSQGAGYIQYF. DNA of the CDR3: TGTGCCAGCTCACCAACGTCGCAGGGGGCGGGATACATTCAGTACTTC.

This clonotype was counted a few times. The gene calls are TRBV6-2 or TRBV6-3 and TRBJ2-1; tentative D call: TRBD1 (5 bases). The germline CDR1 and CDR2 sequences are MNHEY and SVGEGT. The CDR3 spans 14 residues. Trimming took 2 bases from V and 3 from J, leaving 8 bases between them. This CDR3 is CASSYDRSYNEQFF. Here the CDR3 DNA reads TGTGCCAGCAGTTACGACAGAAGCTACAATGAGCAGTTCTTC.

This clonotype is deemed medium-sized. The genes are TRBV6-4 and TRBJ2-3; 15 nucleotides agree with TRBD2. V lost 2 bases, J lost 4 bases, and 4 bases stayed unmatched. Germline CDR1 MRHNA, CDR2 SNTAGT. The CDR3 runs 17 residues. The chain's CDR3 is CASSDTGTSGGSDTQYF. DNA of the CDR3: TGTGCCAGCAGTGACACAGGGACTAGCGGGGGGTCAGATACGCAGTATTTT.

This clonotype appeared many times. The CDR3 nucleotides read TGCGCCAGCAGCTTGGGACTAGCGTCTAGCACAGATACGCAGTATTTT. It translates to CASSLGLASSTDTQYF. V and J are TRBV5-1 and TRBJ2-3, with 8 bases identical to TRBD2. V lost 0 bases and J lost 0; bases outside the gene matches: 3. Looked up from germline, CDR1 is SGHRS and CDR2 is YFSETQ. The CDR3 contains 16 residues.

By its share, this clonotype is medium-sized. The chain recombines TRBV6-1 with TRBJ2-1; D is ambiguous. The CDR3 is made up of 12 amino acids. CDR1 and CDR2 (germline): MNHNS, SASEGT. V lost 5 bases and J lost 7, with 9 bases in between. The chain's CDR3 is CASSQPRNEQFF. The CDR3 DNA reads TGTGCCAGCAGTCAGCCGCGAAATGAGCAGTTCTTC.